The rows below give T cell receptor beta chains drawn from one sample of a study of blood T cell repertoires in COVID-19. Sequenced by immunoSEQ multiplex PCR; TCRdb stores in-frame clones only, minus some. The sample consists of approximately 170,000 clones, 88% of them appearing once. The sequenced sample was PBMCs or T cells enriched from blood (not recorded which). The receptor set was obtained from a woman aged 18-29 years who had recovered from COVID-19. CDR3s include the opening cysteine and the closing phenylalanine or tryptophan. Fields, in order: D gene, clone size, J gene, V gene, CDR3 protein, CDR3 DNA. D genes are given only for firm matches. For some rows the clone size is stated as once, few or many, or as a class when expanded; others skip it.

>TRBD1|once|TRBJ1-3|TRBV5-1
CASSWGDRGTGNTIYF
TGCGCCAGCAGCTGGGGGGACAGGGGAACTGGAAACACCATATATTTT
>TRBD2|NA|TRBJ2-1|TRBV28
CASANRVGKRGFNEQFF
TGTGCCAGCGCGAACCGGGTTGGGAAGCGGGGGTTTAATGAGCAGTTCTTC
>TRBD1|few|TRBJ1-5|TRBV12-3/TRBV12-4
CASGQGDQPQHF
TGTGCCAGCGGACAGGGTGATCAGCCCCAGCATTTT
>TRBD1|NA|TRBJ1-5|TRBV19
CASSAIDRGRDQPQHF
TGTGCCAGTAGTGCAATCGACAGGGGGAGGGATCAGCCCCAGCATTTT
>NA|NA|TRBJ2-1|TRBV2
CASSPQGRVTEQFF
TGTGCCAGCAGTCCCCAGGGGAGGGTCACTGAGCAGTTCTTC
>NA|NA|TRBJ1-2|TRBV28
CASNPRESLRGYTF
TGTGCCAGCAACCCACGGGAATCCCTTCGAGGCTACACCTTC
>NA|NA|TRBJ1-1|TRBV5-4
CASSPEWGPTEAFF
TGTGCCAGCAGCCCGGAATGGGGCCCCACTGAAGCTTTCTTT
>TRBD1|NA|TRBJ2-7|TRBV19
CASSIRGRGTYEQYF
TGTGCCAGTAGTATAAGGGGCAGGGGGACCTACGAGCAGTACTTC
>NA|NA|TRBJ2-7|TRBV5-1
CASSLVPLCLYEQYF
TGCGCCAGCAGCTTGGTCCCCCTATGCCTCTACGAGCAGTACTTC
>TRBD1|NA|TRBJ2-1|TRBV2
CASSVQGAYLNEQFF
TGTGCCAGCAGTGTACAGGGGGCGTATCTCAATGAGCAGTTCTTC
>TRBD1|NA|TRBJ1-2|TRBV28
CASSSPNRGNYGYTF
TGTGCCAGCAGCTCCCCAAACAGGGGGAACTATGGCTACACCTTC
>TRBD1|NA|TRBJ1-2|TRBV5-3
CARSGTGDGYTF
TGTGCCAGAAGCGGAACAGGGGATGGCTACACCTTC
>NA|NA|TRBJ1-2|TRBV7-9
CASSPTGYYGYTF
TGTGCCAGCAGCCCTACGGGGTACTATGGCTACACCTTC
>NA|NA|TRBJ1-2|TRBV7-2
CASNPLGPGNGYTF
TGTGCCAGCAACCCTCTGGGCCCAGGCAATGGCTACACCTTC
>NA|NA|TRBJ1-1|TRBV28
CASSTDGGPSTVRVTEAFF
TGTGCCAGCAGTACCGACGGAGGGCCGTCGACTGTGAGGGTGACTGAAGCTTTCTTT
>NA|few|TRBJ1-1|TRBV18
CASSPLGQPNTEAFF
TGTGCCAGCTCACCATTAGGACAGCCTAACACTGAAGCTTTCTTT
>TRBD2|once|TRBJ2-3|TRBV4-1
CASRRTGTSGRVTDTQYF
TGCGCCAGCCGAAGGACCGGGACTAGCGGGAGGGTTACAGATACGCAGTATTTT
>TRBD1|NA|TRBJ1-2|TRBV5-1
CASSLAGTGTIRYTF
TGCGCCAGCAGCTTGGCCGGGACAGGAACTATTCGCTACACCTTC
>TRBD2|few|TRBJ2-1|TRBV2
CASTSGSAGNEQFF
TGTGCCAGCACCAGCGGGAGCGCGGGCAATGAGCAGTTCTTC
>NA|NA|TRBJ1-2|TRBV6-5
CASSYSTGNYGYTF
TGTGCCAGCAGTTACTCGACGGGGAACTATGGCTACACCTTC
>NA|NA|TRBJ1-4|TRBV29-1
CSVVVSTNEKLFF
TGCAGCGTTGTAGTATCAACTAATGAAAAACTGTTTTTT
>TRBD2|NA|TRBJ2-3|TRBV5-4
CASSLWGGGLDTQYF
TGTGCCAGCAGCCTCTGGGGCGGGGGGCTGGATACGCAGTATTTT
>NA|NA|TRBJ1-4|TRBV7-3
CASSPDEKLFF
TGTGCCAGCAGCCCGGATGAAAAACTGTTTTTT
>NA|NA|TRBJ1-6|TRBV9
CASSETGMHGPLHF
TGTGCCAGCAGCGAGACCGGGATGCATGGACCCCTCCACTTT
>NA|NA|TRBJ1-2|TRBV4-3
CASSQELLRGNYGYTF
TGCGCCAGCAGCCAAGAGTTGCTGAGGGGGAACTATGGCTACACCTTC
>TRBD1|NA|TRBJ2-2|TRBV18
CASSPDRAGELFF
TGTGCCAGCTCGCCCGACAGGGCCGGGGAGCTGTTTTTT
>NA|NA|TRBJ1-1|TRBV6-1
CASSEYFRGTEAFF
TGTGCCAGCAGTGAATATTTCAGGGGTACTGAAGCTTTCTTT